The clone carrying this TCR beta chain was picked up many times. It was RNA transcripts that yielded the amplified TCR beta CDR3 regions. First-round RT-PCR of the TCR CDR3 relied on the HTBI primer set. TCRdb called the multiplex PCR reads again in MiXCR, with one record for every CDR3 protein. The sample lists over 500,000 distinct CDR3 sequences, 16% occurring once. The sample is drawn from a study of T cells in Graves' hyperthyroidism and ophthalmopathy. Among ophthalmopathy patients, the Clinical Activity Score reached at least 3, the NOSPECS grade reached at least 4, and duration remained under 3 months. Diagnoses were established using clinical symptoms, serum thyroxine and TRAb, thyroid ultrasound and orbital computed tomography. PBMCs were collected from a roughly 9.7 ml volume of fresh peripheral blood. The sequencing sample was made of blood. This clonotype originated in a woman aged 25 to 39 with Graves' ophthalmopathy.

CDR3 DNA: TGTGCCAGCAGTTACTTTCAGGTGAATCAGCCCCAGCATTTT. Translating gives CASSYFQVNQPQHF. V gene TRBV6-2 or TRBV6-3 combines with J gene TRBJ1-5; no definite D call. Between the trimmed V and J ends, which lost 1 base and 4 bases, there was a span of 8 bases. Germline V gene sequence: CDR1 MNHEY, CDR2 SVGEGT. The CDR3 sequence is 14 residues long.